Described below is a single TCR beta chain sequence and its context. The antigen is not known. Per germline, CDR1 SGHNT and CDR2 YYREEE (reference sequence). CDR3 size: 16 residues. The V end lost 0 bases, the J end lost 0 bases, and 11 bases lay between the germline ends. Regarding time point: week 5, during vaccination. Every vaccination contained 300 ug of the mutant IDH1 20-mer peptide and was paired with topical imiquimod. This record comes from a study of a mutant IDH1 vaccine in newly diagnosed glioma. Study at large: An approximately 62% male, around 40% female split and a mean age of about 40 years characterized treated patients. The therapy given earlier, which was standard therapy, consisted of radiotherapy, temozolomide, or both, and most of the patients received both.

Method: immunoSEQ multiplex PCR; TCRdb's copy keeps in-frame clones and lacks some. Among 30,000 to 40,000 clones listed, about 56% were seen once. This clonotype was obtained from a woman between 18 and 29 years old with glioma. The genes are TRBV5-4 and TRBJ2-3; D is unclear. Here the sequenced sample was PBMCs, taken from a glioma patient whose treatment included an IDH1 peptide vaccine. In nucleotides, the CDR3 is TGTGCCAGCAGCTTGGACAGAGCATATAGCACAGATACGCAGTATTTT. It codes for CASSLDRAYSTDTQYF.